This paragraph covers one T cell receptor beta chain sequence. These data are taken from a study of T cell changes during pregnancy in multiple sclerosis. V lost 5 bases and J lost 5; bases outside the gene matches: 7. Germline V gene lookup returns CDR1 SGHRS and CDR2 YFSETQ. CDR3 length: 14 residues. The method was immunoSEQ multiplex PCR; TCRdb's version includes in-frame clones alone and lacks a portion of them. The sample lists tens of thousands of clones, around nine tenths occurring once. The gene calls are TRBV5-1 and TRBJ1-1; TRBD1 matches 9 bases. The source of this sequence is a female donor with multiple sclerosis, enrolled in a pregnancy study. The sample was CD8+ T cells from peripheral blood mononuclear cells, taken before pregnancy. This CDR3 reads CASRPRTGETEAFF. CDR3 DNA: TGCGCCAGCAGACCCAGGACAGGGGAAACTGAAGCTTTCTTT.